Below are 7 T cell receptor beta chains sequenced from a single sample in a study of cytomegalovirus exposure and HLA in healthy donors. With 60 Vbeta and 13 Jbeta primers, the PCR was carried out. Only in-frame clones appear in the TCRdb table, and some are missing; sequencing was by immunoSEQ multiplex PCR. The table lists fewer than 250,000 clones, about four fifths of them singletons. Sequenced material: PBMCs. The receptor source for this set is a man aged 40-50 years in good health and CMV-seropositive.

The chain links TRBV28 to TRBJ2-7; TRBD1 matches at 7 bases. This CDR3 is 14 amino acids long. Germline CDR1 reads MDHEN; CDR2 reads SYDVKM. Trimming removed 4 bases from V and 6 bases from J; junction bases left unmatched: 9. The CDR3 coding sequence is TGTGCCAGCAGTTCCTGGACAGGTCAGGGCGAGCAGTACGTC. Encoded protein: CASSSWTGQGEQYV.

In DNA form, the CDR3 reads TGTGCCAGCACTCAGGGACAGGGGCTCGGGGACACTGAAGCTTTCTTT. Translation: CASTQGQGLGDTEAFF. This sequence joins TRBV25-1 and TRBJ1-1, with 10 bases lining up with TRBD1. The germline V gene has CDR1 MGHDK and CDR2 SYGVNS. V lost 7 bases to trimming and J lost 3 bases; unmatched junction nucleotides: 11. The CDR3 runs 16 residues.

V usage is TRBV6-1 and J usage is TRBJ2-1; D not resolved. The ends were cut back, 8 bases at V and 0 bases at J, with 11 bases in the middle. CDR1 and CDR2 from the germline V gene are MNHNS and SASEGT. This CDR3 comprises 14 residues. DNA of the CDR3: TGTGCCAGCTCACAGACAACCTCCTACAATGAGCAGTTCTTC. Amino acids: CASSQTTSYNEQFF.

Sample share makes this clone medium-sized. This chain joins TRBV6-1 and TRBJ1-5, with a tentative D call TRBD1 (5 bases). Looked up from germline, CDR1 is MNHNS and CDR2 is SASEGT. Trimming shortened V by 1 base and J by 2 bases, and 9 bases separated the two germline ends. The CDR3 loop spans 15 amino acids. CDR3: CASSEDRSGNQPQHF. The CDR3 DNA reads as TGTGCCAGCAGTGAAGACAGGTCGGGCAATCAGCCCCAGCATTTT.

This rearrangement joins TRBV5-1 to TRBJ2-6, with TRBD1 as a possible D gene (6 bases). CDR3 length equals 14 residues. With 2 bases removed from V and 11 bases from J, the gap between germline ends came to 14 bases. Germline CDR1 reads SGHRS; CDR2 reads YFSETQ. The CDR3 DNA sequence: TGCGCCAGCAGCTTTAACAGGGTTGGCGACGTCCTGACTTTC. This sequence encodes CASSFNRVGDVLTF.

The chain joins TRBV11-3 to TRBJ2-5; D gene ambiguous. Trimming removed 3 bases from V and 0 bases from J, with 2 bases in between. In germline, CDR1 is SGHNT, CDR2 YENEEA. The CDR3 length is 12 residues. The CDR3 sequence: CASSFNQETQYF. DNA for the CDR3: TGTGCCAGCAGCTTCAACCAAGAGACCCAGTACTTC.

This rearrangement joins TRBV4-1 to TRBJ2-6, with D unclear. With 6 bases removed from V and 1 base from J, the gap between germline ends came to 10 bases. The CDR3 sequence is 15 residues long. The germline V gene encodes CDR1 MGHRA and CDR2 YSYEKL. CDR3 sequence: CASRVSSSGANVLTF. For the CDR3, the DNA is TGCGCCAGCAGAGTATCGAGTTCTGGGGCCAACGTCCTGACTTTC.